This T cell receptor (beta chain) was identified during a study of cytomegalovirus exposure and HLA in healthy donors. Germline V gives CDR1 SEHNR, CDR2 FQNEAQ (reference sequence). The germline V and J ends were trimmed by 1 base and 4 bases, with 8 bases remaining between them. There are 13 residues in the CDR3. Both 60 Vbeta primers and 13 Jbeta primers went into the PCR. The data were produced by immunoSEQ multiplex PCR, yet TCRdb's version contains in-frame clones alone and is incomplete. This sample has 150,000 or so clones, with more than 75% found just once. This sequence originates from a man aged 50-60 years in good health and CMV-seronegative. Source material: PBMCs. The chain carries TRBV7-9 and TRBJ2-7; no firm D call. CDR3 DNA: TGTGCCAGCAGCTTAGGGGCGTTGTACGAGCAGTACTTC. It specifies CASSLGALYEQYF.